This entry is about one TCR beta chain. The antigen remains undetermined. This entry belongs to a study of cytomegalovirus exposure and HLA in healthy donors. The study, taken as a whole, reports: An apparent linkage of common viral pathogens to several of the most significant clusters emerged in a later analysis. Analysis was carried out at a later point, and it linked a missense DCLRE1C variant to TCR beta V- and J-gene trimming.

The PCR used 60 Vbeta and 13 Jbeta primers. Assay: immunoSEQ multiplex PCR; the TCRdb copy retains only in-frame clones and omits some. The data contain approximately 130,000 clones, 81% of them singletons. The CDR3 loop spans 15 amino acids. Germline trimming cut 5 bases from V and 6 bases from J; bases unmatched to any gene: 7. Looked up from germline, CDR1 is SEHNR and CDR2 is FQNEAQ (reference sequence). This sequence originates from a man in his forties or fifties in good health and CMV-seronegative. This chain uses TRBV7-9 with TRBJ1-2; 12 bases align to TRBD1. Sequencing was performed on PBMCs. In DNA, the CDR3 is TGTGCCAGCAGCCCTACCGGGACAGGGGGCAATGGCTACACCTTC. Translating gives CASSPTGTGGNGYTF.